The subject of this entry is one T cell receptor (beta chain). Its antigen is currently unknown. Trimming removed 5 bases from V and 0 bases from J, with 9 bases in between. Germline V gene data show CDR1 as LNHDA and CDR2 as SQIVND (reference sequence). The CDR3 is 14 residues long. The PCR used 60 Vbeta and 13 Jbeta primers. Sequencing was performed with immunoSEQ multiplex PCR; in TCRdb, only in-frame clones are kept and a portion is missing. The sample records 40,000 to 55,000 clones, around 70% being singletons. These data come from a study of cytomegalovirus exposure and HLA in healthy donors. There were likely unrecorded immune exposures, though donors were nominally healthy when sampled. Broader study findings: Indistinguishability led to the exclusion of some V segments, TRBV6-2 and TRBV6-3 included.

This sequence joins TRBV19 and TRBJ2-3; D is possibly TRBD2 (6 bases). This receptor was identified in a woman between 45 and 60 years old in good health and CMV-seronegative. The sequencing sample was made of PBMCs. CDR3 sequence (DNA): TGTGCCAGTAGTGATAGCGGCAGCACAGATACGCAGTATTTT. Its protein is CASSDSGSTDTQYF.